The 2 T cell receptor beta chains below all came from one sample that was sequenced in a study of blood T cell repertoires in COVID-19. Sequencing was performed with immunoSEQ multiplex PCR; in TCRdb, only in-frame clones are kept and a portion is missing. Here the sample spans under 350,000 clones, 89% being singletons. The sample taken for sequencing was peripheral blood. The receptor set was obtained from a man between 50 and 59 years old with acute or convalescent COVID-19.

The chain combines TRBV12-3 or TRBV12-4 with TRBJ1-2, with D unclear. V shed 7 bases and J shed 4 bases, with 13 bases lying between them. The CDR3 covers 13 residues. CDR3 region: CASTPVGSYGYTF. In nucleotides, the CDR3 is TGTGCCAGCACCCCGGTCGGTTCCTATGGCTACACCTTC.

V and J are TRBV28 and TRBJ2-7, with 9 bases fitting TRBD1. Germline CDR1 is MDHEN and CDR2 is SYDVKM. This CDR3 spans 16 amino acids. The J segment lost 3 bases and the V segment lost 1 base, leaving 7 bases of the junction unmatched. The CDR3 loop reads CASSLSPGQGYYEQYF. In DNA form, the CDR3 reads TGTGCCAGCAGTTTATCCCCGGGACAGGGATACTACGAGCAGTACTTC.